Sequencing of this T cell receptor beta chain was carried out in a study of human CD8 memory T cell subsets. This CDR3 region has 15 residues. The germline V gene encodes CDR1 SGHTA and CDR2 FQGTGA. Production of TCR beta libraries used UMI-labeled 5' RACE as the method. One entry per CDR3 protein, without DNA, is what TCRdb gives after re-calling the 5' RACE reads. The sample data list some 12,000 distinct CDR3 sequences. V gene TRBV7-3 combines with J gene TRBJ2-7; TCRdb outputs TRBD2, but without DNA this stays unchecked. The receptor was isolated from a human donor in good health. Sequencing was carried out using CD8+ T cells from PBMCs. The CDR3 here is CASSAAGGETYEQYF. Complete variable domain (other parts from reference TRBV7-3 and TRBJ2-7): GAGVSQTPSNKVTEKGKYVELRCDPISGHTALYWYRQSLGQGPEFLIYFQGTGAADDSGLPNDRFFAVRPEGSVSTLKIQRTERGDSAVYLCASSAAGGETYEQYFGPGTRLTVT.